The present T cell receptor (beta chain) was sequenced within a study of quantifying T cell responses using KT2 cells. Across the whole study: TCR alpha and beta constant-region primers primed reverse transcription of RNA. The second PCR was a qPCR stopped at a predetermined fluorescence threshold.

Unfractionated PBMC were spiked with known numbers of KT2 clone cells. A single-stranded UMI oligo with SP2 sequence was ligated to cDNA 3' ends. The first PCR ran roughly 4 cycles with an equimolar RC1.1 and RC1.2 beta primer mix. From the UMI-ligation and nested PCR reads, TCRdb called clonotypes with MiXCR, one entry per CDR3 protein. The sample has some 34,000 distinct CDR3 sequences, about a tenth seen once. Per germline, CDR1 MNHEY and CDR2 SVGEGT. Trimming took 8 bases from V and 2 from J, leaving 21 bases between them. The CDR3 contains 16 residues. The sequence was obtained from a human donor. Material: PBMCs spiked with cells of the T cell clone KT2. The rearrangement joins TRBV6-2 or TRBV6-3 to TRBJ1-2, with a possible D match to TRBD1 (5 bases). The DNA of the CDR3 is TGTGCCAGCGTTGGTGTTCTGGGTCGACAGAACTATGGCTACACCTTC. Translated: CASVGVLGRQNYGYTF.